The 20 T cell receptor beta chains below come from one sample, sequenced in a study of T cells in Graves' hyperthyroidism and ophthalmopathy. Using RNA transcripts as the source, TCR beta CDR3 regions were amplified. The HTBI set primed first-round TCR CDR3 RT-PCR. TCRdb fed the multiplex PCR reads into MiXCR, producing one record per CDR3 protein. The data contain around 340,000 distinct CDR3 sequences, 15% to 20% of them singletons. The sequenced material came from blood. All receptors derive from a woman in her forties or fifties with Graves' hyperthyroidism.

This clonotype was detected a few times. This chain uses TRBV3-1 with TRBJ2-1; 9 bases line up with TRBD2. J was trimmed by 8 bases and V by 4 bases; bases with no gene match: 12. The CDR3 totals 16 residues. Germline V CDR1 and CDR2: LGHDT, YNNKEL (reference sequence). The CDR3 is CASSRSSGAGFDEQFF. In DNA form, the CDR3 reads TGTGCCAGCAGCCGGTCTAGCGGGGCAGGTTTTGATGAGCAGTTCTTC.

This clonotype was counted between two and nine times. This chain connects TRBV2 to TRBJ1-6; 8 positions match TRBD1. Trimming removed 7 bases from V and 8 bases from J; junction bases left unmatched: 1. This CDR3 is built from 12 residues. The germline V gene has CDR1 SNHLY and CDR2 FYNNEI. The CDR3 nucleotides are TGTGCCAGCACGACAGGGGATTCACCCCTCCACTTT. This translates into CASTTGDSPLHF. The full variable domain, in which reference TRBV2 and TRBJ1-6 provide the parts outside the CDR3, is EPEVTQTPSHQVTQMGQEVILRCVPISNHLYFYWYRQILGQKVEFLVSFYNNEISEKSEIFDDQFSVERPDGSNFTLKIRSTKLEDSAMYFCASTTGDSPLHFGNGTRLTVT.

The gene calls are TRBV4-1 and TRBJ2-2; 7 positions agree with TRBD1. CDR3 length: 15 residues. With 3 bases clipped from V and 3 bases from J, the junction kept 4 bases outside the gene matches. In germline, CDR1 is MGHRA, CDR2 YSYEKL. CDR3 in amino acids: CASSQTTGDTGELFF. CDR3 nucleotide sequence: TGCGCCAGCAGCCAGACAACAGGGGACACCGGGGAGCTGTTTTTT.

This clonotype was recorded many times. The V and J genes are TRBV10-3 and TRBJ2-5, with D perhaps TRBD1 or TRBD2 (5 bases each). This CDR3 spans 13 amino acids. Germline loops: CDR1 ENHRY, CDR2 SYGVKD. Trimming removed 4 bases at V and 0 bases at J, with 6 bases between. Here the CDR3 DNA reads TGTGCCATCAGTGGGGGACACCAAGAGACCCAGTACTTC. Protein sequence: CAISGGHQETQYF.

This clonotype was recorded a few times. The rearrangement uses TRBV10-3 and TRBJ2-5, with D maybe TRBD2 (6 bases). Germline V gene lookup returns CDR1 ENHRY and CDR2 SYGVKD. Trimming cost V 6 bases and J 1 base, with 12 bases left between them. The CDR3 has 14 residues. CDR3 sequence reads: CAISSETSQETQYF. In DNA, the CDR3 is TGTGCCATCAGCTCCGAGACTAGCCAAGAGACCCAGTACTTC.

The chain is built from TRBV5-1 and TRBJ2-1; TRBD1 might be the D (6 bases). The CDR3 totals 15 residues. Germline V gene lookup returns CDR1 SGHRS and CDR2 YFSETQ. Trimming cost V 0 bases and J 7 bases, with 14 bases left between them. The CDR3 DNA is TGCGCCAGCAGCTTGGAACAGGGTAGCGAGAATGAGCAGTTCTTC. Its translation is CASSLEQGSENEQFF.

The rearrangement joins TRBV20-1 to TRBJ2-7; D is undetermined. CDR1 DFQATT and CDR2 SNEGSKA come from the germline V gene (reference sequence). The V end was cut by 7 bases, the J end by 2 bases, with 9 bases between. This CDR3 contains 11 residues. The chain's CDR3 is CSGRLAYEQYF. The CDR3 coding sequence is TGCAGTGGACGTCTTGCCTACGAGCAGTACTTC.

The gene calls are TRBV18 and TRBJ1-6; 7 bases agree with TRBD1. The germline V gene has CDR1 KGHSH and CDR2 LQKENI. V was pared by 4 bases and J by 9 bases, with 6 bases of the junction left unmatched. The CDR3 is 14 amino acids. CDR3 amino acids: CASSRTGLSSPLHF. CDR3 DNA sequence: TGTGCCAGCTCACGGACAGGCTTGAGTTCACCCCTCCACTTT.

This clonotype occurred a few times. J is TRBJ2-7 and V is TRBV3-1; TRBD2 matches 8 bases. The CDR3 consists of 16 residues. The V segment lost 4 bases and the J segment 2 bases; nucleotides outside the gene matches: 10. The germline V gene encodes CDR1 LGHDT and CDR2 YNNKEL (reference sequence). CDR3 amino acids: CASSLEIAGRPYEQYF. CDR3 nucleotides: TGTGCCAGCAGCCTAGAAATAGCGGGAAGACCCTACGAGCAGTACTTC.

This rearrangement joins TRBV19 to TRBJ1-5, with 11 bases matching TRBD1. Trimming at V came to 6 bases and at J to 2 bases, leaving 6 bases not matched to a gene. The CDR3 is made up of 16 amino acids. CDR1 is LNHDA, CDR2 SQIVND, per germline (reference sequence). The chain's CDR3 is CASSQGQGEGNQPQHF. The CDR3 DNA sequence: TGTGCCAGTAGCCAGGGACAGGGGGAAGGCAATCAGCCCCAGCATTTT. Complete variable domain (other parts from reference TRBV19 and TRBJ1-5): DGGITQSPKYLFRKEGQNVTLSCEQNLNHDAMYWYRQDPGQGLRLIYYSQIVNDFQKGDIAEGYSVSREKKESFPLTVTSAQKNPTAFYLCASSQGQGEGNQPQHFGDGTRLSIL.

This clonotype was counted ten times or more. This chain joins TRBV7-8 and TRBJ2-3; 11 bases align to TRBD2. Germline loops: CDR1 SGHVS, CDR2 FQNEAQ. The CDR3 runs to 16 residues. The V segment lost 2 bases and the J segment 6 bases; nucleotides outside the gene matches: 7. As DNA, the CDR3 is TGTGCCAGCAGCTTATTAGCGGGAGGGCCGCCCGATACGCAGTATTTT. This sequence encodes CASSLLAGGPPDTQYF.

The J gene is TRBJ2-4, the V gene TRBV25-1, with 12 nucleotides matching TRBD2. V lost 8 bases and J lost 3; bases outside the gene matches: 11. From germline, CDR1 is MGHDK and CDR2 SYGVNS. CDR3 length: 17 amino acids. As DNA, the CDR3 is TGTGCCAGCTTTAAAACGGCTAGCGGGAGGGTCAAAAACATTCAGTACTTC. This translates into CASFKTASGRVKNIQYF.

This clonotype has just a few counts. The chain recombines TRBV20-1 with TRBJ2-5, with TRBD2 matching 12 bases. There are 19 residues in the CDR3. J lost 3 bases, V lost 2 bases, and 16 bases had no gene match. The germline V gene encodes CDR1 DFQATT and CDR2 SNEGSKA (reference sequence). The CDR3 DNA sequence: TGCAGTGCTAGACCCTCTCCTAGCGGGAGGGCGAGGTGGGAAGAGACCCAGTACTTC. Translating gives CSARPSPSGRARWEETQYF.

This clonotype was picked up many times. The rearrangement uses TRBV3-1 and TRBJ1-1; maybe TRBD1 (6 bases). V lost 4 bases and J 8 bases, leaving 8 bases between the germline ends. Germline lookup yields CDR1 LGHDT and CDR2 YNNKEL (reference sequence). There are 11 residues in the CDR3. The CDR3 DNA is TGTGCCAGCAGCCCAGGGGAGGAAGCTTTCTTT. Translated, it gives CASSPGEEAFF.

The V and J genes are TRBV4-1 and TRBJ2-7, with D possibly being TRBD1 (6 bases). The CDR3 is 15 residues long. Trimming took off 3 bases at V and 4 bases at J, with 16 bases between the two ends. Germline loops: CDR1 MGHRA, CDR2 YSYEKL. CDR3 amino acids: CASSHTGTPPYEQYF. In DNA form, the CDR3 reads TGCGCCAGCAGCCATACCGGGACACCACCATACGAGCAGTACTTC.

This clonotype was recorded many times. This chain joins TRBV11-2 and TRBJ2-7; 13 nucleotides agree with TRBD2. The germline gives CDR1 SGHAT, CDR2 FQNNGV. V lost 5 bases to trimming and J lost 3 bases; unmatched junction nucleotides: 4. CDR3 size: 15 residues. The CDR3 DNA is TGTGCCAGCAGCCCCCGGACTAGCGGGAGCTACGAGCAGTACTTC. It encodes CASSPRTSGSYEQYF.

This clonotype was observed at least ten times. This sequence joins TRBV20-1 and TRBJ1-1; D call uncertain. V was cut by 1 base and J by 3 bases, with 12 bases left in between. Germline CDR1 and CDR2: DFQATT and SNEGSKA (reference sequence). The CDR3 loop spans 14 amino acids. CDR3 in amino acids: CSARAVKFDTEAFF. The CDR3 DNA follows: TGCAGTGCTAGAGCTGTGAAATTTGACACTGAAGCTTTCTTT.

This clonotype was seen many times. The CDR3 nucleotides are TGTGCCAGCAGCTTCGGTGAGGGAGGCGATGAGCAGTTCTTC. Its protein is CASSFGEGGDEQFF. This sequence joins TRBV7-3 and TRBJ2-1; D perhaps matches TRBD2 (6 bases). V shed 3 bases and J shed 8 bases, with 14 bases lying between them. Germline CDR1 SGHTA, CDR2 FQGTGA. The CDR3 has 14 residues.

Concerning this clonotype itself: One junction end does not reproduce the germline sequence, and a read error may be involved. CDR3 nucleotide sequence: TGTGCCAGCAGCTTCCTAGCGGGAGGGGACCCGGACTTC. It yields the protein CASSFLAGGDPDF. This chain joins TRBV7-2 and TRBJ2-5; TRBD2 agrees at 12 bases. The CDR3 sequence is 13 residues long. Germline lookup yields CDR1 SGHTA and CDR2 FQGNSA.

A few counts support this clonotype. The rearrangement joins TRBV19 to TRBJ1-1, with D unresolved. Per the germline V gene, CDR1 is LNHDA and CDR2 is SQIVND (reference sequence). This CDR3 is built from 12 residues. The V end lost 0 bases, the J end lost 7 bases, and 6 bases lay between the germline ends. The CDR3 DNA reads TGTGCCAGTAGTATAGACGACGGTGAAGCTTTCTTT. It specifies CASSIDDGEAFF.